This T cell receptor (beta chain) was sequenced in a study of blood T cell repertoires in COVID-19. The CDR3 loop spans 14 amino acids. The V gene lost 6 bases and the J gene lost 3 bases, with 16 bases spanning the gap. Germline lookup yields CDR1 SGHDT and CDR2 YYEEEE. TCRdb's table, derived via immunoSEQ multiplex PCR, lists solely in-frame clones and lacks some. The top ten hold about a fifth of the sample, which has more than 300,000 clones, roughly nine tenths seen once. Before being deemed recovered, Cohort 3 donors had two negative PCRs, clearance, or symptom resolution. This TCR derives from a woman aged 30 to 39 who had recovered from COVID-19. The sample consisted of PBMCs or T cells enriched from blood (not recorded which). The V and J genes are TRBV5-6 and TRBJ2-7; possibly TRBD1 for D (5 bases). This CDR3 reads CASNVKGKDYEQYF. CDR3 DNA: TGTGCCAGCAACGTAAAGGGGAAGGACTACGAGCAGTACTTC.